This T cell receptor beta chain was recorded in a study of post-analysis software for immune sequencing data (dated by TCRdb to between 2015 and 2016). Study-wide context: Relapsing-remitting, secondary progressive and progressive-relapsing multiple sclerosis were recorded as disease courses, and subtype annotation was lacking for some patients. The multiple sclerosis patient repertoires were compared with about a dozen previously published healthy control repertoires from donors aged about 6 to 28 years. A subset of samples was prepared in parallel using single-end sample barcoding, then pooled and co-amplified after Illumina adapter ligation.

As for this clonotype: Its antigen remains undetermined. No base qualities exist here, and no much larger clone lies one base off it.

Results and caveats for the whole study, not just this receptor: Compared with controls, multiple sclerosis patients had significantly lower normalized Chao1 diversity, a finding suggesting substantial peripheral T-cell clonal expansion. Patients showed significantly higher frequencies than controls for five TRBV segments, among them TRBV5-6, TRBV5-1 and TRBV20-1. The control group was slightly older than the multiple sclerosis patient group. Strong co-clustering of samples prepared in the same batch was shown by direct clustering with F measure, prompting a batch-effect correction.

Library preparation used PCR. The sequencer listed for this sample is Illumina HiSeq 2500. Unique molecular identifiers were incorporated into TCR beta cDNA libraries to reduce PCR and sequencing biases. Per 1 to 10 million input T cells, some 500,000 cDNA molecules were obtained, such that each molecule approximated one T cell. The patient libraries were prepared and sequenced using the same protocol as the earlier healthy control dataset. Within a given batch, samples were prepared together, multiplexed and sequenced on the same HiSeq lane. Concerning the study's data processing: MIGEC handled the raw barcoded reads, throwing out single-read molecular identifier groups before consensus assembly and CDR3 extraction. VDJtools was used for post-analysis of the clonotype tables, with diversity normalized by down-sampling every dataset to the smallest sample size. Repertoire overlap clustering matched CDR3 amino acid but not nucleotide sequences to correct batch-related cross-sample contamination. TCRdb redid the processing of the public reads, applying fastp at Q25 and MiXCR, and retained in-frame beta chains. Every distinct CDR3 protein forms one entry, paired with its most common genes and DNA. TCRdb, not the original authors, processed these V and J calls. The sample table contains hundreds of thousands of distinct CDR3 sequences; only one count was recorded for about 60% of them. The ten top clones hold approximately 10% of the sample.

TCR beta repertoires were profiled from peripheral blood of some 13 young patients with multiple sclerosis to demonstrate the VDJtools post-analysis software. The patients with multiple sclerosis were children and adolescents between roughly 6 and 15 years of age. Per the germline V gene, SGHTA is the CDR1 and FQGNSA is the CDR2. Counted from cysteine to phenylalanine, this CDR3 has 14 amino acids. The sequence is cut down to CDR3 DNA, 42 bases in frame from base 1. The specimen sequenced was blood. The receptor comes from a girl aged 2-10 years with multiple sclerosis. The chain joins TRBV7-2 to TRBJ2-1; 12 bases in the junction line up with TRBD2. The CDR3 here reads CANSPSGRAYEQFF. In nucleotides, the sequence is TGTGCAAATTCTCCTAGCGGGAGGGCCTATGAGCAGTTCTTC.